This T cell receptor beta chain is from a study of blood T cell repertoires in COVID-19. Looking at the study overall: COVID-19 samples from acute and convalescent phases originated in the United States, Italy and Spain. Sample material is recorded as cDNA or gDNA derived from T cells, B-cell-depleted T cells, or PBMCs.

Libraries were prepared by immunoSEQ multiplex PCR; TCRdb keeps only in-frame clonotypes and omits some of them. The sample has about 230,000 clones; approximately 87% are singletons. The CDR3 totals 14 residues. The germline V and J ends were trimmed by 5 bases and 8 bases, with 15 bases remaining between them. Germline CDR1 reads SGHTA; CDR2 reads FQGNSA. The origin of this receptor is a woman aged 70-85 years with active or convalescent COVID-19. V and J are TRBV7-2 and TRBJ1-4, with D possibly being TRBD1 (6 bases). Sequenced material: peripheral blood. This CDR3 is CASSQGGLREKLFF. CDR3 nucleotides: TGTGCCAGCAGCCAAGGGGGTCTGCGGGAAAAACTGTTTTTT.